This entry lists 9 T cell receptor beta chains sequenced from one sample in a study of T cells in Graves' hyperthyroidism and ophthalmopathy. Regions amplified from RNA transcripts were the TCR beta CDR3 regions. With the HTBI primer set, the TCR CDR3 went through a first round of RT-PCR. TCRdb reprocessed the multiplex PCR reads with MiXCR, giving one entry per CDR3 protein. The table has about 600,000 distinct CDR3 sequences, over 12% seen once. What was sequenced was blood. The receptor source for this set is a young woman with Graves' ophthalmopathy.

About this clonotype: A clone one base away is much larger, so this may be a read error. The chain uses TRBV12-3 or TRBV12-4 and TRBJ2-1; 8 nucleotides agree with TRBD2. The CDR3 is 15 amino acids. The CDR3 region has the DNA TGTGCCAGCAGGATCCAGAGCGGGAGCAACAATGAGCAGCTCTTC. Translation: CASRIQSGSNNEQLF.

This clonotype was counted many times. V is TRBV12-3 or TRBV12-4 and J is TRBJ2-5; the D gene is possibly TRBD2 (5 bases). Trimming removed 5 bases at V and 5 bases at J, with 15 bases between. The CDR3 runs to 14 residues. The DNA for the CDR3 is TGTGCCAGCAGTCATGAGGGATCATGGGAGACCCAGTACTTC. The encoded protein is CASSHEGSWETQYF.

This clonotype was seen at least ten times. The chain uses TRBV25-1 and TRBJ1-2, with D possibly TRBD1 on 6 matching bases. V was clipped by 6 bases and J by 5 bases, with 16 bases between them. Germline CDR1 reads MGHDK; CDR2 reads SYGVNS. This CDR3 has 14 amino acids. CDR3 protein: CASRGDTTLYGYTF. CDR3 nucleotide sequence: TGTGCCAGCAGGGGGGACACCACCTTGTATGGCTACACCTTC.

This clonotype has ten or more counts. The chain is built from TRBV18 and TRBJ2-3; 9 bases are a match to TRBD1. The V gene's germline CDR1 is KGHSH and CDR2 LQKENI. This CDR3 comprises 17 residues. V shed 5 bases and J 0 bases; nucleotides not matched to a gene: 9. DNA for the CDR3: TGTGCCAGCTCAACCTTGACAGGGGGGGCTAGCACAGATACGCAGTATTTT. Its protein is CASSTLTGGASTDTQYF.

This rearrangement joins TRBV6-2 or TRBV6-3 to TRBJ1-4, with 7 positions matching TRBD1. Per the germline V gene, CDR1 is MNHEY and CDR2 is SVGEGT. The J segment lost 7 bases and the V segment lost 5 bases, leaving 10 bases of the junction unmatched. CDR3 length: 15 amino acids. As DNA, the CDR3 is TGTGCCAGCAGTGGCCGACAGGGAAGTTCTGAAAAACTGTTTTTT. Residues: CASSGRQGSSEKLFF.

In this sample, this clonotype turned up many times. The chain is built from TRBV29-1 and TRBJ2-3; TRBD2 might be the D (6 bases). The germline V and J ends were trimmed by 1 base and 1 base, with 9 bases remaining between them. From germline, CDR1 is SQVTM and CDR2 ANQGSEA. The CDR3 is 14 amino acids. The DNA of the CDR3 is TGCAGCGTTGAAGCGGGAGCTGGCACAGATACGCAGTATTTT. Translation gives CSVEAGAGTDTQYF.

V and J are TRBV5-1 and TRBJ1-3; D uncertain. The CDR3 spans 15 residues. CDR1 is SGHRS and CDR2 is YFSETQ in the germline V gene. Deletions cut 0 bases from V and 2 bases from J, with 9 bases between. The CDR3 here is CASSLGTDTGNTIYF. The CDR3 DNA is TGCGCCAGCAGCTTGGGCACAGACACTGGAAACACCATATATTTT.

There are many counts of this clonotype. Here the CDR3 DNA reads TGTGCTAGTGGTTTGGTTGCGGGACTAGACTACGAGCAGTACTTC. It codes for CASGLVAGLDYEQYF. The chain combines TRBV12-5 with TRBJ2-7; 8 bases map to TRBD2. V lost 0 bases and J lost 3; bases outside the gene matches: 4. This CDR3 region has 15 residues. Germline CDR1 and CDR2: LGHNT and FRNRAP.

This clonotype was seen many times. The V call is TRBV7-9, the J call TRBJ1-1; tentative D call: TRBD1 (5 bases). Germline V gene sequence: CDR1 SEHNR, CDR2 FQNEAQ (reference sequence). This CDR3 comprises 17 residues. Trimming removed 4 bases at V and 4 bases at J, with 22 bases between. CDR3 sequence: CASSSGRTRLKTTEAFF. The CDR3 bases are TGTGCCAGCAGCTCGGGTCGGACACGGCTAAAGACCACTGAAGCTTTCTTT.